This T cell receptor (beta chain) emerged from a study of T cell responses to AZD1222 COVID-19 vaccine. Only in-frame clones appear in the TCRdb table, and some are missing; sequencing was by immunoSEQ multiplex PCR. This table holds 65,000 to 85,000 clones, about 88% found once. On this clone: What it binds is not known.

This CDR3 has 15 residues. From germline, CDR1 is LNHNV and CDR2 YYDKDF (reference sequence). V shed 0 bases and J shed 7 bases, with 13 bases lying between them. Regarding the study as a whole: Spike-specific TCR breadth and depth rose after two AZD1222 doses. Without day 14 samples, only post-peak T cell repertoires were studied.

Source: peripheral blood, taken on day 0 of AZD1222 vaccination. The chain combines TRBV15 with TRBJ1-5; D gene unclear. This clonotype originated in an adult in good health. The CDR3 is CATSRDKSRQQPQHF. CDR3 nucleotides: TGTGCCACCAGCAGAGACAAATCCCGGCAGCAGCCCCAGCATTTT.